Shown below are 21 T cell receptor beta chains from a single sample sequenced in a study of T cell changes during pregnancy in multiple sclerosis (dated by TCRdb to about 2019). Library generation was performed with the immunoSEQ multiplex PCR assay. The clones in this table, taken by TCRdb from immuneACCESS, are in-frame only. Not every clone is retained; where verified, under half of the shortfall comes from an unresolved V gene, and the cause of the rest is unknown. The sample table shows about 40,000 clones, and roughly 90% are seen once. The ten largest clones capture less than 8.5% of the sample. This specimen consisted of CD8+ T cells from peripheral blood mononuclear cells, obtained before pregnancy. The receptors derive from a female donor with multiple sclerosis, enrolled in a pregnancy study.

CDR3 in DNA: TGTGCCAGCAGTCAGCCACTTCTAGCACATGAGCAGTTCTTC. It is translated as CASSQPLLAHEQFF. The genes are TRBV28 and TRBJ2-1, with TRBD2 as a possible D gene (5 bases). Trimming left V 5 bases short and J 8 bases short, with 16 bases between. This CDR3 is built from 14 residues. Germline V lookup: CDR1 MDHEN, CDR2 SYDVKM.

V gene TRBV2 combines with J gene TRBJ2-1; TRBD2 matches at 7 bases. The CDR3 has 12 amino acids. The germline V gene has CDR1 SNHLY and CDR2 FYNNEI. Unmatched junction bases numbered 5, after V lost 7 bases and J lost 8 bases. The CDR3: CASMGGVHEQFF. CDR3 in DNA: TGTGCCAGCATGGGGGGGGTCCATGAGCAGTTCTTC.

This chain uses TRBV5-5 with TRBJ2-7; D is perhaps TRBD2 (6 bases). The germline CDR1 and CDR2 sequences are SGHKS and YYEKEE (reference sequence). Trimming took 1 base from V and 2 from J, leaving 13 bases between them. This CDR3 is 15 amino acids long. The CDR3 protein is CASSLYGTYAYEQYF. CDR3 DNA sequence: TGTGCCAGCAGCTTGTACGGGACTTATGCCTACGAGCAGTACTTC.

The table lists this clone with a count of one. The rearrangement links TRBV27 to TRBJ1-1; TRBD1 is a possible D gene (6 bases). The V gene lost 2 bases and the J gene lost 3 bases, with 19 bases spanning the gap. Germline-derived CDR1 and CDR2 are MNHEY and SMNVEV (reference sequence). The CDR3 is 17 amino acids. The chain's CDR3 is CASSLARGPQKDTEAFF. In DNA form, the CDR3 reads TGTGCCAGCAGTTTAGCCAGGGGCCCCCAAAAGGACACTGAAGCTTTCTTT.

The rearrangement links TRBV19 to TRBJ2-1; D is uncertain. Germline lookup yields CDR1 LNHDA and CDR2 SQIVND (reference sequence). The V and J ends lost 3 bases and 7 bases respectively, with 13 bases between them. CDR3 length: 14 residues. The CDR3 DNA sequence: TGTGCCAGTAGTATCTCCCTTAGTCTGAATGAGCAGTTCTTC. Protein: CASSISLSLNEQFF.

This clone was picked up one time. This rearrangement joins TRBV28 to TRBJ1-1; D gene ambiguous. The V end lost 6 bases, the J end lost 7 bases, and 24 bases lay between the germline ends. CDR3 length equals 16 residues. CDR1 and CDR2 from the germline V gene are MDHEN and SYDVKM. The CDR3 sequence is CASSKAYDVAAGEAFF. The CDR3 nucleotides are TGTGCCAGCAGCAAAGCGTACGACGTAGCCGCGGGTGAAGCTTTCTTT.

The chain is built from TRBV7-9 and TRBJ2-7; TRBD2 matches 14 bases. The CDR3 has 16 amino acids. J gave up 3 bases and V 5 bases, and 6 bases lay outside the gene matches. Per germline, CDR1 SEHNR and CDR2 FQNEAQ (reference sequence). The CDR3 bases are TGTGCCAGCAGCAAGGGACTAGCGGGAGATCTCTACGAGCAGTACTTC. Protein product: CASSKGLAGDLYEQYF.

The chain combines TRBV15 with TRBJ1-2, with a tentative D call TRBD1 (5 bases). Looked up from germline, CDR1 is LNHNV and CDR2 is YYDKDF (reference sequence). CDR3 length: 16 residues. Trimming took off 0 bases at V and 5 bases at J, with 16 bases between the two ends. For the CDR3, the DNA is TGTGCCACCAGCAGAGAGCCCGGCAGGGCTGCGTATGGCTACACCTTC. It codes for CATSREPGRAAYGYTF.

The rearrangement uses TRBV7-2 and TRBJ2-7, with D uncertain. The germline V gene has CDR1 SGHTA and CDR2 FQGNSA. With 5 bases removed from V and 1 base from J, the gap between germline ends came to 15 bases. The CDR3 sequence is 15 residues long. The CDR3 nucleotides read TGTGCCAGCAGCCCTTCGCTCGTAGTTTCCTACGAGCAGTACTTC. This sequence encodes CASSPSLVVSYEQYF. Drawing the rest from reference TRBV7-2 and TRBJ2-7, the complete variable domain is GAGVSQSPSNKVTEKGKDVELRCDPISGHTALYWYRQSLGQGLEFLIYFQGNSAPDKSGLPSDRFSAERTGGSVSTLTIQRTQQEDSAVYLCASSPSLVVSYEQYFGPGTRLTVT.

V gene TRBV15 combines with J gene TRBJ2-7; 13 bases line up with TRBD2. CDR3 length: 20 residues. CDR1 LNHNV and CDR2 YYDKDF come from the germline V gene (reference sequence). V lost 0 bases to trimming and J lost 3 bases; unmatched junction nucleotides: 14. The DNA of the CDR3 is TGTGCCACCAGCAGAGATGGTCCGGGACTAGCGGGGTTGGTTAACTACGAGCAGTACTTC. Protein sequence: CATSRDGPGLAGLVNYEQYF.

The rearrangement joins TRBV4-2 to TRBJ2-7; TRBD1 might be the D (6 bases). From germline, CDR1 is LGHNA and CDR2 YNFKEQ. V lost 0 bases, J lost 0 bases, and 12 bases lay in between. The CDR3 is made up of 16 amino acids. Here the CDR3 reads CASSQEAVDSSYEQYF. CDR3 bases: TGTGCCAGCAGCCAAGAAGCCGTGGACAGCTCCTACGAGCAGTACTTC.

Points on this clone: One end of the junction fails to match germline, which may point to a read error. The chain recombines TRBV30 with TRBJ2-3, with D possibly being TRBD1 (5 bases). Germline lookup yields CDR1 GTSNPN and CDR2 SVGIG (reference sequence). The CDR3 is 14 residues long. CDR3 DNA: TGTGCCTGGAGTGTCTCTACAGGCACCGATACGCAGTATTTT. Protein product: CAWSVSTGTDTQYF.

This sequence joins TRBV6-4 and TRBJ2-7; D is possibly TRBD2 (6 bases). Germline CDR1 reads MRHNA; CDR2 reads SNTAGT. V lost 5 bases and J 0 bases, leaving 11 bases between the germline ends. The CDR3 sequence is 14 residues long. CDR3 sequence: CASSPSASSYEQYF. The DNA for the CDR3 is TGTGCCAGCAGTCCTAGCGCAAGCTCCTACGAGCAGTACTTC.

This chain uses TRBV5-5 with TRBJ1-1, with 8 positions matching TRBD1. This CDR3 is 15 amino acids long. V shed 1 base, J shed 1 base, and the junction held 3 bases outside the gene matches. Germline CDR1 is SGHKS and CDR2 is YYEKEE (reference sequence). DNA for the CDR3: TGTGCCAGCAGCTTGTGGCAGGGGGCGAACACTGAAGCTTTCTTT. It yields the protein CASSLWQGANTEAFF.

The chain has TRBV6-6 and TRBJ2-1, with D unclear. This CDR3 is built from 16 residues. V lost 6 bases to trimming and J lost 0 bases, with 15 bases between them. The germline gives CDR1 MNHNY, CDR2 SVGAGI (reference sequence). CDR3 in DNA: TGTGCCAGCAGCCTTAATCCCCTCAGCTCCTACAATGAGCAGTTCTTC. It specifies CASSLNPLSSYNEQFF.

The CDR3, as DNA: TGTGCCAGTAGATATGGAGGCGCGAACACTGAAGCTTTCTTT. Encoded protein: CASRYGGANTEAFF. The chain combines TRBV19 with TRBJ1-1, with unresolved D. Germline CDR1 and CDR2: LNHDA and SQIVND (reference sequence). Trimming left V 6 bases short and J 1 base short, with 12 bases between. CDR3 length equals 14 residues. Looking up the rest from reference TRBV19 and TRBJ1-1 gives the full variable domain: DGGITQSPKYLFRKEGQNVTLSCEQNLNHDAMYWYRQDPGQGLRLIYYSQIVNDFQKGDIAEGYSVSREKKESFPLTVTSAQKNPTAFYLCASRYGGANTEAFFGQGTRLTVV.

The CDR3 reads CASSFQGSYEQYF. The CDR3 DNA reads as TGCGCCAGCAGCTTCCAGGGGTCCTACGAGCAGTACTTC. This chain joins TRBV5-1 and TRBJ2-7, with a tentative D call TRBD1 (6 bases). The CDR3 spans 13 residues. Germline V gene lookup returns CDR1 SGHRS and CDR2 YFSETQ. V shed 2 bases and J shed 1 base, with 7 bases lying between them. Drawing the rest from reference TRBV5-1 and TRBJ2-7, the complete variable domain is KAGVTQTPRYLIKTRGQQVTLSCSPISGHRSVSWYQQTPGQGLQFLFEYFSETQRNKGNFPGRFSGRQFSNSRSEMNVSTLELGDSALYLCASSFQGSYEQYFGPGTRLTVT.

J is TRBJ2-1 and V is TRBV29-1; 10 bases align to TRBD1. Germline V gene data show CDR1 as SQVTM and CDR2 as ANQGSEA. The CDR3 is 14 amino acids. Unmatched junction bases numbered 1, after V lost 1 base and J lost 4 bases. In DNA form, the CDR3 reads TGCAGCGTTGAAGCGGGACAGGGGTACAATGAGCAGTTCTTC. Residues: CSVEAGQGYNEQFF.

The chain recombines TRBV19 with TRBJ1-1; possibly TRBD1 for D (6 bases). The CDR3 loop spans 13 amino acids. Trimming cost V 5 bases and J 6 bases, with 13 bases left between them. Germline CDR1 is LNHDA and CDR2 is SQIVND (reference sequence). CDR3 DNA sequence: TGTGCCAGTAGTTCTGGGCAGGGGTCTGAAGCTTTCTTT. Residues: CASSSGQGSEAFF.

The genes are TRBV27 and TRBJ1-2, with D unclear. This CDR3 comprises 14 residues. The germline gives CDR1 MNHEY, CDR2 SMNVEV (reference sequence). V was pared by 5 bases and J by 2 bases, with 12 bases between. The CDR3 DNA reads TGTGCCAGCAGTCCGGGAGGGATAAACTATGGCTACACCTTC. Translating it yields CASSPGGINYGYTF.

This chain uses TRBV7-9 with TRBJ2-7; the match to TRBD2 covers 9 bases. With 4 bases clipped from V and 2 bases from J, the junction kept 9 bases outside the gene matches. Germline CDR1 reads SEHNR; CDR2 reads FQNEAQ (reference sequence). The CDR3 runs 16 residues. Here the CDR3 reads CASSSSASGNPYEQYF. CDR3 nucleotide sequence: TGTGCCAGCAGCTCATCGGCTAGCGGGAACCCCTACGAGCAGTACTTC. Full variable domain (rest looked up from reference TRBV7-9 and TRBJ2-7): DTGVSQNPRHKITKRGQNVTFRCDPISEHNRLYWYRQTLGQGPEFLTYFQNEAQLEKSRLLSDRFSAERPKGSFSTLEIQRTEQGDSAMYLCASSSSASGNPYEQYFGPGTRLTVT.